The T cell receptor (beta chain) under discussion was sequenced for a study of T-cell reconstitution after alpha-beta-depleted transplantation in children. Losses at the gene ends were 3 bases for V and 0 bases for J; bases not matched to a gene: 12. Germline lookup yields CDR1 SGHAT and CDR2 FQDESV (reference sequence). The CDR3 spans 19 residues. Unique molecular identifiers tagged the TCRbeta library. TCRdb called the PCR reads again in MiXCR, with one record for every CDR3 protein. The sample comprises about a million distinct CDR3 sequences, 25% to 30% of which are singletons, and about 28% rests with the top ten. This clonotype was observed a few times.

This TCR derives from a boy under two years old who had a stem cell transplant for SCID, so the T cells may come from the graft donor. This specimen consisted of PBMCs, mostly from graft donor cells, obtained 360 days after TCRalphabeta/CD19-depleted stem cell transplant. This sequence joins TRBV11-1 and TRBJ2-5; 11 nucleotides match TRBD2. The CDR3 region has the DNA TGTGCCAGCAGCTTCCCAGGGCCTAGCGGGGGGATGTACCAAGAGACCCAGTACTTC. Its protein product is CASSFPGPSGGMYQETQYF.